This T cell receptor beta chain was sequenced during a study of blood T cell repertoires in COVID-19. This clone was seen a single time. As processed by the authors: Estimation of nucleated cell counts was performed using reference gene primer amplification. Assay used: immunoSEQ multiplex PCR; TCRdb lists only in-frame clones, some missing. Clone size and V and J calls were adopted from that table, with D and trimming inferred from the DNA. The table lists tens of thousands of clones, approximately 90% of them singletons. V shed 9 bases, J shed 8 bases, and the junction held 9 bases outside the gene matches. Germline values: CDR1 LNHDA, CDR2 SQIVND (reference sequence). CDR3 length: 13 amino acids.

The chain recombines TRBV19 with TRBJ1-4; 7 positions agree with TRBD1. Sequencing used peripheral blood. The clonotype comes from a human donor in a cohort sampled during active COVID-19. The CDR3 DNA reads TGTGCCAGCGCACAGGGGCCGGAAGAAAAACTGTTTTTT. It codes for CASAQGPEEKLFF.